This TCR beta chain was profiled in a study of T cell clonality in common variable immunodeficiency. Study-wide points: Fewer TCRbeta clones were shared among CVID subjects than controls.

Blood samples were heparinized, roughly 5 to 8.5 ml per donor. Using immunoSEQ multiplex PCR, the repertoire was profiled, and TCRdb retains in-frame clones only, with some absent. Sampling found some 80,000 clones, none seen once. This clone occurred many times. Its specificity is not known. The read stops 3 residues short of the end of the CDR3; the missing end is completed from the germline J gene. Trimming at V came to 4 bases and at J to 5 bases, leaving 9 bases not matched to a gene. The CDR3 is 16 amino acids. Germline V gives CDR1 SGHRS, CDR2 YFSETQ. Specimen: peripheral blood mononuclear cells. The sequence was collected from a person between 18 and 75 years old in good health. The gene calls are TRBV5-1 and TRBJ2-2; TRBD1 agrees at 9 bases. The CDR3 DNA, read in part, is TGCGCCAGCAGCAGAAGGGAGACAGGGGGGACCGGGGAG. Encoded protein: CASSRRETGGTGE. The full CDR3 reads CASSRRETGGTGELFF. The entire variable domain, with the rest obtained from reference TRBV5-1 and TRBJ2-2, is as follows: KAGVTQTPRYLIKTRGQQVTLSCSPISGHRSVSWYQQTPGQGLQFLFEYFSETQRNKGNFPGRFSGRQFSNSRSEMNVSTLELGDSALYLCASSRRETGGTGELFFGEGSRLTVL.